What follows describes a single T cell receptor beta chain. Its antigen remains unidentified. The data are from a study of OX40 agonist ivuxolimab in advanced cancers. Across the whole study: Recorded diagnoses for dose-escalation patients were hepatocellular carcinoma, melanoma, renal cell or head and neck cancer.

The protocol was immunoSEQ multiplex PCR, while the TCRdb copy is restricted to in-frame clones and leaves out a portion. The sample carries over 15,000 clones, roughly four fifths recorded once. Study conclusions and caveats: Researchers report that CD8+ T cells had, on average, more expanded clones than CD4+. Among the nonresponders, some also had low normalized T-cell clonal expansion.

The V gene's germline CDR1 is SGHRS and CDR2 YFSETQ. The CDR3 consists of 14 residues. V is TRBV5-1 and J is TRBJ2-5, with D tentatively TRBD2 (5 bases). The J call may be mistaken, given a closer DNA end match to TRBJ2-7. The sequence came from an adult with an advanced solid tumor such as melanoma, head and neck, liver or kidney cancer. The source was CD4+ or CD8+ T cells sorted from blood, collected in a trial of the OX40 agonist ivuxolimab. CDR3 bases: TGCGCCAGCAGCTTGGTTCCAGAGGGCTACGAGCAGTACTTC. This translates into CASSLVPEGYEQYF.